This record looks at one T cell receptor beta chain sequence and its context. The target antigen is unknown. This CDR3 region has 14 residues. The germline gives CDR1 MDHEN, CDR2 SYDVKM. Trimming cost V 3 bases and J 7 bases, with 15 bases left between them. This entry belongs to a study of CD8 T cell repertoires and HIV-1 epitope variants. Looking at the study overall: Epitopes were three Gag families plus Nef HW9 and YT9. Equal numbers of autologous T cell-negative cells presented antigen to enriched T cells. Study-level points and caveats: No clonotypes responded to the TAALDMSHF plasma variant; five or six recognized KF9, one HW9.

This table comes from immunoSEQ multiplex PCR, and its TCRdb copy is limited to in-frame clones, with some not included. Of about 90,000 clones listed, approximately 70% are singletons. The V gene is TRBV28, the J gene TRBJ1-2; tentatively, D is TRBD1 (6 bases). The source of this sequence is a male donor with HIV. The sequencing sample was made of uncultured baseline CD8+ T cells from peripheral blood mononuclear cells (PBMCs). For the CDR3, the DNA is TGTGCCAGCAGTTTCGGGGGCGCGGAAACTGGCTACACCTTC. Translating gives CASSFGGAETGYTF.